This entry concerns a single TCR beta chain. These data belong to a study of cytomegalovirus exposure and HLA in healthy donors. PCR involved 60 Vbeta and 13 Jbeta primers. Assay: immunoSEQ multiplex PCR; the TCRdb copy retains only in-frame clones and omits some. The sample has some 40,000 clones, 81% seen once; the top ten hold around 3%. J was trimmed by 7 bases and V by 3 bases; bases with no gene match: 6. The CDR3 sequence is 14 residues long. Germline V lookup: CDR1 SGHTA, CDR2 FQGTGA. The receptor's source is a man in his fifties or sixties in good health and CMV-seronegative. Sequencing was carried out using PBMCs. V gene TRBV7-3 combines with J gene TRBJ2-1; 7 nucleotides align to TRBD2. CDR3 coding DNA: TGTGCCAGCAGCTTTGGGGGAGGGAAGAATGAGCAGTTCTTC. Translation gives CASSFGGGKNEQFF.